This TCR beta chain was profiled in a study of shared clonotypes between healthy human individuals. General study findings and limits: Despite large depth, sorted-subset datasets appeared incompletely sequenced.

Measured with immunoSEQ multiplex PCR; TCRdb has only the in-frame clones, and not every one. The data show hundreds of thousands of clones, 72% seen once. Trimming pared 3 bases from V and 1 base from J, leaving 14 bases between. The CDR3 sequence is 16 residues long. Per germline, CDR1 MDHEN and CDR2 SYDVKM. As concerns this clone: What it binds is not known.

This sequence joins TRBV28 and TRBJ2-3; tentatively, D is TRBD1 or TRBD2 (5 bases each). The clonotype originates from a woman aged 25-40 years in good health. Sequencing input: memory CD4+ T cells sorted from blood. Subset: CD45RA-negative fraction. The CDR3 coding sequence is TGTGCCAGCAGTTTCCCCGGGACGGTGGGCACAGATACGCAGTATTTT. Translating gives CASSFPGTVGTDTQYF.